One sample yielded the 21 T cell receptor beta chains listed below, sequenced in a study of cytomegalovirus exposure and HLA in healthy donors. This PCR relied on a set of 60 Vbeta primers and 13 Jbeta primers. Data came from immunoSEQ multiplex PCR; TCRdb stores just in-frame clones and leaves some out. The data show 210,000 or so clones, with roughly 84% seen just once and approximately 1.5% held by the top ten. The sequenced material came from PBMCs. Source of these receptors: a girl between 10 and 17 years old in good health and CMV-seronegative.

V and J are TRBV19 and TRBJ2-3, with TRBD1 matching over 7 bases. Trimming at V came to 6 bases and at J to 1 base, leaving 4 bases not matched to a gene. The CDR3 totals 14 residues. Germline values: CDR1 LNHDA, CDR2 SQIVND (reference sequence). CDR3 nucleotides: TGTGCCAGTAGGGCCGACAGGGGCACAGATACGCAGTATTTT. Translated: CASRADRGTDTQYF.

The V and J genes are TRBV7-2 and TRBJ2-7, with TRBD1 matching 8 bases. The CDR3 is made up of 16 amino acids. V trimming: 0 bases; J trimming: 3 bases; junction bases outside the gene matches: 7. Germline V gives CDR1 SGHTA, CDR2 FQGNSA. DNA for the CDR3: TGTGCCAGCAGCTTAGCCGGACAGGGAAGGGTCTACGAGCAGTACTTC. Amino acids: CASSLAGQGRVYEQYF.

The chain recombines TRBV28 with TRBJ1-1; 8 nucleotides line up with TRBD1. This CDR3 region has 15 residues. The trim removed 5 bases at V and 1 base at J, leaving 6 bases unmatched. CDR1 and CDR2 from the germline V gene are MDHEN and SYDVKM. The CDR3 loop is CASSPGQGPNTEAFF. The CDR3 region has the DNA TGTGCCAGCAGTCCCGGACAGGGCCCGAACACTGAAGCTTTCTTT.

This sequence joins TRBV4-1 and TRBJ1-1; D possibly corresponds to TRBD1 (5 bases). The germline V gene encodes CDR1 MGHRA and CDR2 YSYEKL. There are 14 residues in the CDR3. V shed 4 bases and J shed 4 bases, with 13 bases lying between them. Here the CDR3 reads CASSLQGGGTEAFF. The CDR3 region has the DNA TGCGCCAGCAGCCTGCAGGGCGGGGGCACTGAAGCTTTCTTT.

The V gene is TRBV19, the J gene TRBJ1-5, with D possibly being TRBD1 (6 bases). V was trimmed by 1 base and J by 2 bases, leaving 12 bases between them. CDR3 length equals 16 residues. Per the germline V gene, CDR1 is LNHDA and CDR2 is SQIVND (reference sequence). The CDR3 nucleotides are TGTGCCAGTAGTATAGGTGGACAGTTTCGCAATCAGCCCCAGCATTTT. This codes for CASSIGGQFRNQPQHF.

The CDR3 protein is CAWSQPGGRRYF. CDR3 DNA sequence: TGTGCCTGGAGTCAACCGGGGGGGCGCCGGTATTTT. The V call is TRBV30, the J call TRBJ2-3; 8 bases map to TRBD2. With 2 bases clipped from V and 14 bases from J, the junction kept 9 bases outside the gene matches. Per the germline V gene, CDR1 is GTSNPN and CDR2 is SVGIG (reference sequence). This CDR3 spans 12 amino acids.

This chain uses TRBV4-1 with TRBJ2-1; 9 nucleotides align to TRBD2. This CDR3 is built from 17 residues. V lost 3 bases and J lost 0; bases outside the gene matches: 6. Per germline, CDR1 MGHRA and CDR2 YSYEKL. CDR3 sequence: CASSHFSGSVSYNEQFF. The CDR3 DNA is TGCGCCAGCAGCCATTTTAGCGGGAGTGTCTCCTACAATGAGCAGTTCTTC.

The genes are TRBV10-3 and TRBJ1-1; no reliable D call. V lost 0 bases and J 1 base, leaving 6 bases between the germline ends. CDR1 is ENHRY, CDR2 SYGVKD, per germline. This CDR3 contains 14 residues. This CDR3 is CAISESEGNTEAFF. CDR3 DNA sequence: TGTGCCATCAGTGAGTCGGAGGGGAACACTGAAGCTTTCTTT.

The sample holds one count of this clone. The J gene is TRBJ1-5, the V gene TRBV7-9, with 9 bases that match TRBD1. V was pared by 10 bases and J by 2 bases, with 6 bases of the junction left unmatched. The CDR3 consists of 14 residues. Germline lookup yields CDR1 SEHNR and CDR2 FQNEAQ (reference sequence). CDR3 in amino acids: CATSQGAGNQPQHF. CDR3 nucleotides: TGTGCCACCTCACAGGGGGCTGGCAATCAGCCCCAGCATTTT.

The chain has TRBV6-5 and TRBJ2-1; TRBD2 is a possible D gene (5 bases). The CDR3 sequence is 15 residues long. Germline values: CDR1 MNHEY, CDR2 SVGAGI. Trimming stripped 0 bases from V and 9 bases from J, with 15 bases between. CDR3 in amino acids: CASSYSTPPSGEQFF. The CDR3 DNA follows: TGTGCCAGCAGTTACTCGACCCCACCAAGCGGTGAGCAGTTCTTC.

Concerning this clone: At one end the junction does not follow the germline gene, possibly because of a read error. The chain has TRBV28 and TRBJ2-1; the D is unclear. The CDR3 covers 13 residues. The germline gives CDR1 MDHEN, CDR2 SYDVKM. In DNA, the CDR3 is TGTGCCAGCGGGTCACTAACCTATAATGAGCAGTTCTTC. Translated, it gives CASGSLTYNEQFF.

The V call is TRBV6-6, the J call TRBJ2-2; 7 bases map to TRBD1. This CDR3 has 16 amino acids. Trimming removed 1 base from V and 4 bases from J; junction bases left unmatched: 6. CDR1 is MNHNY and CDR2 is SVGAGI in the germline V gene (reference sequence). The CDR3 sequence: CASSYFGTESTGELFF. CDR3 DNA: TGTGCCAGCAGTTACTTCGGGACAGAGAGCACCGGGGAGCTGTTTTTT.

The chain is built from TRBV14 and TRBJ2-7; the D gene is possibly TRBD2 (6 bases). The CDR3 spans 13 residues. V shed 1 base and J shed 6 bases, with 10 bases lying between them. Germline loops: CDR1 SGHDN, CDR2 FVKESK. CDR3: CASSQGARGEQYF. The CDR3 DNA follows: TGTGCCAGCAGCCAAGGTGCGCGGGGCGAGCAGTACTTC.

The V gene is TRBV29-1, the J gene TRBJ1-1, with D possibly matching TRBD1 (5 bases). V lost 5 bases and J 3 bases, leaving 13 bases between the germline ends. The CDR3 spans 13 residues. Germline-derived CDR1 and CDR2 are SQVTM and ANQGSEA. The chain's CDR3 is CSVFGRGDTEAFF. DNA for the CDR3: TGCAGCGTTTTCGGGCGGGGGGACACTGAAGCTTTCTTT.

J is TRBJ2-5 and V is TRBV7-2, with a tentative D call TRBD1 (5 bases). V was clipped by 7 bases and J by 3 bases, with 15 bases between them. The CDR3 contains 14 residues. The V gene's germline CDR1 is SGHTA and CDR2 FQGNSA. The CDR3 region has the DNA TGTGCCAGCACCCCGGGCAGGGCCAAAGAGACCCAGTACTTC. It is translated as CASTPGRAKETQYF.

This chain links TRBV19 with TRBJ2-2; TRBD2 aligns across 13 bases. V shed 5 bases and J 7 bases; nucleotides not matched to a gene: 7. From germline, CDR1 is LNHDA and CDR2 SQIVND (reference sequence). The CDR3 length is 16 residues. The CDR3 spells CASSPGTSGISGELFF. CDR3 coding DNA: TGTGCCAGTAGTCCCGGGACTAGCGGGATAAGCGGGGAGCTGTTTTTT. Full variable domain (rest looked up from reference TRBV19 and TRBJ2-2): DGGITQSPKYLFRKEGQNVTLSCEQNLNHDAMYWYRQDPGQGLRLIYYSQIVNDFQKGDIAEGYSVSREKKESFPLTVTSAQKNPTAFYLCASSPGTSGISGELFFGEGSRLTVL.

The chain couples TRBV4-2 to TRBJ1-2; D unclear. Trimming shortened V by 1 base and J by 5 bases, and 11 bases separated the two germline ends. CDR3 length: 14 amino acids. Germline V gene lookup returns CDR1 LGHNA and CDR2 YNFKEQ. As DNA, the CDR3 is TGTGCCAGCAGCCAAGGTAGAGATCGGTATGGCTACACCTTC. This gives the protein CASSQGRDRYGYTF.

V is TRBV7-9 and J is TRBJ1-1; tentative D call: TRBD1 (6 bases). CDR1 is SEHNR and CDR2 is FQNEAQ in the germline V gene (reference sequence). CDR3 size: 16 residues. Trimming left V 2 bases short and J 5 bases short, with 18 bases between. The CDR3 nucleotides are TGTGCCAGCAGCTTAAATCCTAGAACAGGGCCTACTGAAGCTTTCTTT. As protein: CASSLNPRTGPTEAFF.

The chain has TRBV28 and TRBJ1-1, with TRBD1 identical over 11 bases. Germline V lookup: CDR1 MDHEN, CDR2 SYDVKM. J was trimmed by 1 base and V by 6 bases; bases with no gene match: 7. The CDR3 length is 16 residues. Here the CDR3 DNA reads TGTGCCAGCAGCCGGGGACAGGGGGTTGGGAACACTGAAGCTTTCTTT. Amino acids: CASSRGQGVGNTEAFF. Looking up the rest from reference TRBV28 and TRBJ1-1 gives the full variable domain: DVKVTQSSRYLVKRTGEKVFLECVQDMDHENMFWYRQDPGLGLRLIYFSYDVKMKEKGDIPEGYSVSREKKERFSLILESASTNQTSMYLCASSRGQGVGNTEAFFGQGTRLTVV.

This chain uses TRBV6-5 with TRBJ1-1; a weak D match, TRBD1 (6 bases). The V gene's germline CDR1 is MNHEY and CDR2 SVGAGI. V was pared by 6 bases and J by 4 bases, with 15 bases between. The CDR3 length is 14 residues. CDR3 protein: CASSEGQLGTEAFF. In nucleotides, the CDR3 is TGTGCCAGCAGCGAAGGACAGCTCGGCACTGAAGCTTTCTTT.

This clone was observed a few times. The chain combines TRBV6-5 with TRBJ1-2; no definite D call. Trimming stripped 9 bases from V and 0 bases from J, with 8 bases between. The CDR3 loop spans 12 amino acids. Germline V gene lookup returns CDR1 MNHEY and CDR2 SVGAGI. Written as DNA, the CDR3 is TGTGCCAGTGGAGGTACTAACTATGGCTACACCTTC. Protein sequence: CASGGTNYGYTF.